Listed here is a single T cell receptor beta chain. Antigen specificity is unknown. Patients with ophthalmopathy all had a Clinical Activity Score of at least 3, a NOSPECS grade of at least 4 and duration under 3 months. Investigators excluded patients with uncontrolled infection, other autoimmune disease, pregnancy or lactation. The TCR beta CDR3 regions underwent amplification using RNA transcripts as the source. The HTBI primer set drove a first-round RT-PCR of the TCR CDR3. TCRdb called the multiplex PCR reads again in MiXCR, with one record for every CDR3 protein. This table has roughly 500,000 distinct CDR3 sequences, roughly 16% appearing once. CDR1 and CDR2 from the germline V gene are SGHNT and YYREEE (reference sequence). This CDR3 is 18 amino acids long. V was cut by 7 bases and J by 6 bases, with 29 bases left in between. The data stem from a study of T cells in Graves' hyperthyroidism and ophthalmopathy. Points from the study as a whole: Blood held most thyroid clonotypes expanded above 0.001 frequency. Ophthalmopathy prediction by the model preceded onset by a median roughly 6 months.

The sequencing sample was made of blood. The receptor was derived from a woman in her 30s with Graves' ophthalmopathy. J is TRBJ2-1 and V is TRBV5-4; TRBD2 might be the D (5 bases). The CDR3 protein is CASARGKGENLGTNEQFF. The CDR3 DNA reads TGTGCCAGCGCTCGAGGGAAGGGAGAAAATTTGGGTACCAATGAGCAGTTCTTC. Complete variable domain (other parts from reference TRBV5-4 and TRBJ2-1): ETGVTQSPTHLIKTRGQQVTLRCSSQSGHNTVSWYQQALGQGPQFIFQYYREEENGRGNFPPRFSGLQFPNYSSELNVNALELDDSALYLCASARGKGENLGTNEQFFGPGTRLTVL.